This is a list of T cell receptor beta chains from one sample in a study of blood T cell repertoires in COVID-19. Generated by immunoSEQ multiplex PCR, the TCRdb table keeps only in-frame clones and is missing some. This sample has approximately 330,000 clones, with around 90% found just once. Specimen: peripheral blood. These TCRs come from a man aged 25 to 45 with COVID-19, enrolled during active disease. CDR3s include the opening cysteine and the closing phenylalanine or tryptophan. The D gene is left open where the match is weak. Rows may omit the clone size; those that give it use once, few, many or a size class.

d_call: .
v_call: TRBV5-4
clone_size: .
j_call: TRBJ1-2
cdr3_nt: TGTGCCAGCAGCCCGGACAGAAACTATGGCTACACCTTC
cdr3_aa: CASSPDRNYGYTF

d_call: .
v_call: TRBV5-6
clone_size: .
j_call: TRBJ2-7
cdr3_nt: TGTGCCAGCAGTCGCGGACAGAGTTACGAGCAGTACTTC
cdr3_aa: CASSRGQSYEQYF

d_call: .
v_call: TRBV2
clone_size: .
j_call: TRBJ2-1
cdr3_nt: TGTGCCAGCAGTGAACCTCTAGGGCTCGACAGTGAGCAGTTCTTC
cdr3_aa: CASSEPLGLDSEQFF

d_call: TRBD1
v_call: TRBV20-1
clone_size: .
j_call: TRBJ1-2
cdr3_nt: TGCAGTGCTAGTACAGGGGGCAGGATTGATGGCTACACCTTC
cdr3_aa: CSASTGGRIDGYTF

d_call: .
v_call: TRBV20-1
clone_size: .
j_call: TRBJ1-1
cdr3_nt: TGCAGTGCTAGGGGGCAGCCTGAAGCTTTCTTT
cdr3_aa: CSARGQPEAFF

d_call: .
v_call: TRBV5-1
clone_size: .
j_call: TRBJ1-1
cdr3_nt: TGCGCCAGCAGACTAGGTTTTAACACTGAAGCTTTCTTT
cdr3_aa: CASRLGFNTEAFF

d_call: TRBD1
v_call: TRBV2
clone_size: .
j_call: TRBJ1-5
cdr3_nt: TGTGCCAGCAGTCGGACAGGGGTCGGGTTCCAGCCCCAGCATTTT
cdr3_aa: CASSRTGVGFQPQHF

d_call: .
v_call: TRBV7-3
clone_size: .
j_call: TRBJ1-1
cdr3_nt: TGTGCCAGCAGCTTATCCCCAGATGTGAACACTGAAGCTTTCTTT
cdr3_aa: CASSLSPDVNTEAFF

d_call: .
v_call: TRBV7-9
clone_size: .
j_call: TRBJ1-2
cdr3_nt: TGTGCCAGCAGCTTAGGGCAGGGATGGAACTATGGCTACACCTTC
cdr3_aa: CASSLGQGWNYGYTF

d_call: TRBD1
v_call: TRBV7-2
clone_size: .
j_call: TRBJ1-1
cdr3_nt: TGTGCCAGCAGCTTAAAGGGGGCGAACACTGAAGCTTTCTTT
cdr3_aa: CASSLKGANTEAFF

d_call: .
v_call: TRBV7-2
clone_size: .
j_call: TRBJ2-5
cdr3_nt: TGTGCCAGCAGCTTAGCCCTCTCTAGCGTACCATGGGAGACCCAGTACTTC
cdr3_aa: CASSLALSSVPWETQYF

d_call: .
v_call: TRBV7-2
clone_size: .
j_call: TRBJ1-1
cdr3_nt: TGTGCCAGCAGCTTGTACCCGAACACTATGAACACTGAAGCTTTCTTT
cdr3_aa: CASSLYPNTMNTEAFF

d_call: .
v_call: TRBV14
clone_size: once
j_call: TRBJ1-1
cdr3_nt: TGTGCCAGCAGCCGACACGCCGATGGAGCTTTCTTT
cdr3_aa: CASSRHADGAFF

d_call: TRBD2
v_call: TRBV19
clone_size: .
j_call: TRBJ2-5
cdr3_nt: TGTGCCAGTCGACTTAGCGGGGGGGCCGTAGAGACCCAGTACTTC
cdr3_aa: CASRLSGGAVETQYF

d_call: .
v_call: TRBV6-1
clone_size: few
j_call: TRBJ1-1
cdr3_nt: TGTGCCAGCAGTGAAGGCGGCGGGTTTGAAGCTTTCTTT
cdr3_aa: CASSEGGGFEAFF

d_call: .
v_call: TRBV19
clone_size: .
j_call: TRBJ2-1
cdr3_nt: TGTGCCAGTACCCCGACAGATTATCACAATGAGCAGTTCTTC
cdr3_aa: CASTPTDYHNEQFF

d_call: TRBD1
v_call: TRBV11-3
clone_size: .
j_call: TRBJ2-7
cdr3_nt: TGTGCCAGCAGCACAGGGGGCCCCCGCTACGAGCAGTACTTC
cdr3_aa: CASSTGGPRYEQYF

d_call: .
v_call: TRBV7-9
clone_size: .
j_call: TRBJ1-4
cdr3_nt: TGTGCCAGCAGCTCCCCGCCCGGTGCAATTTATGAAAAACTGTTTTTT
cdr3_aa: CASSSPPGAIYEKLFF

d_call: .
v_call: TRBV2
clone_size: few
j_call: TRBJ1-4
cdr3_nt: TGTGCCAGCAGTCCTTCTACCCGTATCGGGACACTTAATGAAAAACTGTTTTTT
cdr3_aa: CASSPSTRIGTLNEKLFF

d_call: .
v_call: TRBV5-1
clone_size: few
j_call: TRBJ1-6
cdr3_nt: TGCGCCAGCAGCTTACAAAGTGGGGGGACTTCACCCCTCCACTTT
cdr3_aa: CASSLQSGGTSPLHF

d_call: TRBD2
v_call: TRBV10-3
clone_size: .
j_call: TRBJ2-1
cdr3_nt: TGTGCCATCAGCCCCCTGACTAGCGGGAGGGGGGATGAGCAGTTCTTC
cdr3_aa: CAISPLTSGRGDEQFF

d_call: .
v_call: TRBV29-1
clone_size: .
j_call: TRBJ2-1
cdr3_nt: TGCAGCGGGGGGTTGAGCCCCCGCAATGAGCAGTTCTTC
cdr3_aa: CSGGLSPRNEQFF

d_call: .
v_call: TRBV28
clone_size: .
j_call: TRBJ2-1
cdr3_nt: TGTGCCAGCAGTTCCTGGGAGGGGGATGAGCAGTTCTTC
cdr3_aa: CASSSWEGDEQFF

d_call: .
v_call: TRBV6-6
clone_size: .
j_call: TRBJ2-7
cdr3_nt: TGTGCCAGCAGCACAGCATACGAGCAGTACTTC
cdr3_aa: CASSTAYEQYF

d_call: TRBD1
v_call: TRBV2
clone_size: .
j_call: TRBJ2-7
cdr3_nt: TGTGCCACCCGGTGGGACAGACTTTTTGCCTACGAGCAGTACTTC
cdr3_aa: CATRWDRLFAYEQYF

d_call: .
v_call: TRBV28
clone_size: .
j_call: TRBJ2-1
cdr3_nt: TGTGCCAGCTCTGGCGGTCGGAACAATGAGCAGTTCTTC
cdr3_aa: CASSGGRNNEQFF

d_call: .
v_call: TRBV7-9
clone_size: .
j_call: TRBJ2-5
cdr3_nt: TGTGCCAGCAGCTTATACCAGGGGGGAGTAGAGACCCAGTACTTC
cdr3_aa: CASSLYQGGVETQYF